One and the same sample provided the 13 T cell receptor beta chains below, sequenced in a study of cytomegalovirus exposure and HLA in healthy donors. PCR used 60 Vbeta primers and 13 Jbeta primers. Sequencing used immunoSEQ multiplex PCR; TCRdb keeps in-frame clones, though not all of them. The sample totals about 41,000 clones. The sequencing input was PBMCs. The origin of the receptors is a man aged 25 to 45 in good health and CMV-seronegative.

The chain is built from TRBV6-5 and TRBJ1-3, with TRBD1 matching over 7 bases. The germline V gene has CDR1 MNHEY and CDR2 SVGAGI. The V segment lost 10 bases and the J segment 1 base; nucleotides outside the gene matches: 4. The CDR3 is 13 amino acids. The CDR3 bases are TGTGCCACCCGCAGGGGGTCTGGAAACACCATATATTTT. It encodes CATRRGSGNTIYF.

The chain couples TRBV5-1 to TRBJ2-5; D is undetermined. In germline, CDR1 is SGHRS, CDR2 YFSETQ. CDR3 length: 14 residues. Trimming left V 0 bases short and J 2 bases short, with 8 bases between. The CDR3 coding sequence is TGCGCCAGCAGCTTGGGACGGCGGCAAGAGACCCAGTACTTC. This encodes CASSLGRRQETQYF.

The rearrangement links TRBV9 to TRBJ2-1, with TRBD2 as a possible D gene (7 bases). The CDR3 has 14 amino acids. The germline V and J ends were trimmed by 3 bases and 6 bases, with 13 bases remaining between them. Germline V gene sequence: CDR1 SGDLS, CDR2 YYNGEE. The CDR3 DNA is TGTGCCAGCAGCGAGGGGGGGGCCCCCAATGAGCAGTTCTTC. Translating gives CASSEGGAPNEQFF.

The chain uses TRBV6-5 and TRBJ2-1; TRBD2 matches at 11 bases. V dropped 6 bases and J dropped 8; count of bases not matched to a gene: 6. The germline V gene encodes CDR1 MNHEY and CDR2 SVGAGI. This CDR3 has 14 amino acids. The CDR3 coding sequence is TGTGCCAGCAGCTCTAGCGGGGGGTTCCATGAGCAGTTCTTC. It encodes CASSSSGGFHEQFF.

The rearrangement joins TRBV27 to TRBJ2-3, with TRBD1 matching over 9 bases. The V and J ends lost 9 bases and 1 base, in that order; junction bases with no gene match: 5. Germline CDR1 is MNHEY and CDR2 is SMNVEV (reference sequence). The CDR3 is made up of 14 amino acids. The CDR3 spells CASRRTGGTDTQYF. DNA for the CDR3: TGTGCCAGTCGACGGACAGGGGGCACAGATACGCAGTATTTT.

The V and J genes are TRBV9 and TRBJ1-5; D is possibly TRBD1 (6 bases). Germline V CDR1 and CDR2: SGDLS, YYNGEE. The CDR3 runs to 14 residues. V lost 6 bases and J lost 1, with 11 bases in between. CDR3 in amino acids: CASNPGVSNQPQHF. CDR3 coding DNA: TGTGCCAGCAACCCAGGGGTGAGCAATCAGCCCCAGCATTTT.

The V and J genes are TRBV19 and TRBJ2-7; 7 nucleotides align to TRBD1. The germline CDR1 and CDR2 sequences are LNHDA and SQIVND (reference sequence). The CDR3 contains 14 residues. Unmatched junction bases numbered 7, after V lost 6 bases and J lost 2 bases. CDR3 sequence (DNA): TGTGCCAGTAGCCCAGGACAGGTTCCCTACGAGCAGTACTTC. It codes for CASSPGQVPYEQYF. The entire variable domain, with the rest obtained from reference TRBV19 and TRBJ2-7, is as follows: DGGITQSPKYLFRKEGQNVTLSCEQNLNHDAMYWYRQDPGQGLRLIYYSQIVNDFQKGDIAEGYSVSREKKESFPLTVTSAQKNPTAFYLCASSPGQVPYEQYFGPGTRLTVT.

The J gene is TRBJ2-1, the V gene TRBV7-6; TRBD2 aligns across 7 bases. The CDR3 sequence is 17 residues long. Germline V gene lookup returns CDR1 SGHVS and CDR2 FNYEAQ. The V and J ends lost 4 bases and 1 base, in that order; junction bases with no gene match: 10. The CDR3 DNA follows: TGTGCCAGCAGCTCCCCTTATCGGGGGGTATCCTACAATGAGCAGTTCTTC. It codes for CASSSPYRGVSYNEQFF.

The V and J genes are TRBV7-2 and TRBJ1-1; no clear D. CDR3 length equals 15 residues. Deletions cut 2 bases from V and 0 bases from J, with 10 bases between. CDR1 and CDR2 from the germline V gene are SGHTA and FQGNSA. The CDR3 region is CASSLFQSLNTEAFF. CDR3 DNA sequence: TGTGCCAGCAGCTTATTTCAGTCTTTGAACACTGAAGCTTTCTTT. The whole variable domain, filled in from reference TRBV7-2 and TRBJ1-1, reads GAGVSQSPSNKVTEKGKDVELRCDPISGHTALYWYRQSLGQGLEFLIYFQGNSAPDKSGLPSDRFSAERTGGSVSTLTIQRTQQEDSAVYLCASSLFQSLNTEAFFGQGTRLTVV.

V gene TRBV6-5 combines with J gene TRBJ1-5; D may be TRBD1 (5 bases). CDR1 and CDR2 (germline): MNHEY, SVGAGI. CDR3 length: 12 residues. V lost 4 bases, J lost 11 bases, and 12 bases lay in between. This CDR3 reads CASSSHAGAQHF. The DNA for the CDR3 is TGTGCCAGCAGTTCCCACGCGGGGGCCCAGCATTTT.

The chain joins TRBV30 to TRBJ2-2, with 9 positions matching TRBD1. This CDR3 contains 14 residues. The germline V gene has CDR1 GTSNPN and CDR2 SVGIG (reference sequence). The V gene end was trimmed by 8 bases and the J gene end by 5 bases; junction bases not matched to a gene: 9. The CDR3 DNA follows: TGTGCCGTTCCGGGGACAGGGCGAACCGGGGAGCTGTTTTTT. Protein: CAVPGTGRTGELFF.

The chain combines TRBV6-5 with TRBJ1-4; no clear D gene. V gave up 4 bases and J gave up 8 bases, with 11 bases separating them. Germline V gene lookup returns CDR1 MNHEY and CDR2 SVGAGI. The CDR3 runs to 13 residues. The CDR3 DNA sequence: TGTGCCAGCAGTTCTCAGGTCCGAGAAAAACTGTTTTTT. This sequence encodes CASSSQVREKLFF.

V gene TRBV7-2 combines with J gene TRBJ2-7; the D gene is possibly TRBD2 (6 bases). CDR1 is SGHTA, CDR2 FQGNSA, per germline. CDR3 length: 15 residues. V shed 5 bases and J shed 0 bases, with 14 bases lying between them. Written as DNA, the CDR3 is TGTGCCAGCAGCCAGAGCGGGTCGTTCTCCTACGAGCAGTACTTC. Encoded protein: CASSQSGSFSYEQYF.